These 14 T cell receptor beta chains were all obtained from the same sample, sequenced in a study of low-dose radiotherapy and immunotherapy resistance in tumors. Alpha- and beta-chain coverage of first-strand cDNA came from TRAV- and TRBV-specific primers. A constant-region primer paired with the V-primer adapter amplified TCRs over about 20 PCR cycles. Using its own MiXCR run on the reads, TCRdb lists one record per CDR3 protein. This table has about 80,000 distinct CDR3 sequences, less than 20% appearing once. Specified time point: after trial treatment. Specified treatment: LDRT plus nivolumab, ipilimumab, low-dose cyclophosphamide and aspirin (RACIN trial). This sample comprised PBMCs, obtained after low-dose radiotherapy plus immunotherapy. All receptors come from a male donor with prostate cancer.

About this clonotype itself: It differs at one base from a far larger clone, so likely a read error. The chain has TRBV6-2 or TRBV6-3 and TRBJ2-1; D perhaps matches TRBD1 (6 bases). The CDR3 length is 14 residues. Germline V lookup: CDR1 MNHEY, CDR2 SVGEGT. Trimming took 6 bases from V and 10 from J, leaving 19 bases between them. This CDR3 reads CASRDLDSFYEQFF. For the CDR3, the DNA is TGTGCCAGCAGGGACTTGGACAGTTTCTACGAGCAGTTCTTC.

This clonotype appeared many times. This chain links TRBV9 with TRBJ2-2; the D is unclear. In germline, CDR1 is SGDLS, CDR2 YYNGEE. The CDR3 consists of 13 residues. V was shortened by 3 bases and J by 1 base, with 4 bases between the two germline ends. CDR3 nucleotides: TGTGCCAGCAGCGGTCAGAACACCGGGGAGCTGTTTTTT. Protein: CASSGQNTGELFF.

This clonotype was observed at least ten times. The chain is built from TRBV21-1 and TRBJ2-6; the tabulated D call, TRBD1, remains unverified against the DNA. TRBV21-1 has pseudogene status. The CDR3 extends over 16 amino acids. In DNA form, the CDR3 reads TGTGCCAGCAGCAACTCACAGGGTTCTGGGGCCAACGTCCTGACTTTC. This encodes CASSNSQGSGANVLTF.

Turning to this clonotype: A far larger clone differs by one base, so this is likely a read error. This chain uses TRBV6-1 with TRBJ2-7, with 7 nucleotides matching TRBD1. The CDR3 sequence is 16 residues long. With 6 bases clipped from V and 7 bases from J, the junction kept 18 bases outside the gene matches. Per germline, CDR1 MNHNS and CDR2 SASEGT. CDR3 DNA: TGTGCCAGCAGACGAACCGGGACAGAAATATACAATGAGCAGTACTTC. Amino acid sequence: CASRRTGTEIYNEQYF.

In its sample, this clonotype was seen once. A far larger clone lies a single base away; this is likely a read error. The chain has TRBV5-8 and TRBJ2-1; TRBD2 matches 9 bases. The CDR3 loop spans 15 amino acids. V gave up 7 bases and J gave up 5 bases; unmatched junction bases: 10. From germline, CDR1 is SGHTS and CDR2 YDEGEE. The DNA of the CDR3 is TGTGCCAGCGGGCGCTGGACTAGCGAAAACAATGAGCAGTTCTTC. Its translation: CASGRWTSENNEQFF.

At least ten counts were recorded for this clonotype. V is TRBV23-1 and J is TRBJ2-7; the D gene is possibly TRBD1 (6 bases). TRBV23-1 carries the ORF label, with uncertain function. The CDR3 runs 15 residues. V lost 8 bases, J lost 4 bases, and 21 bases lay in between. This CDR3 reads CASVILNDRWYEQYF. The CDR3 bases are TGCGCCAGCGTCATACTGAACGACAGGTGGTACGAGCAGTACTTC.

This clonotype was counted many times. The chain carries TRBV5-1 and TRBJ2-6, with D possibly being TRBD1 or TRBD2 (5 bases each). Deletions cut 6 bases from V and 4 bases from J, with 11 bases between. Germline assignment: CDR1 SGHRS and CDR2 YFSETQ. The CDR3 runs to 14 residues. As DNA, the CDR3 is TGCGCCAGCATTCTTGGGGACGGGGCCAACGTCCTGACTTTC. Amino acid sequence: CASILGDGANVLTF.

This clonotype was recorded at least ten times. CDR3 protein: CASSQALTSGNTGELFF. The CDR3 region has the DNA TGTGCCAGCAGCCAAGCCTTGACTAGCGGGAACACCGGGGAGCTGTTTTTT. This chain uses TRBV14 with TRBJ2-2; 9 bases are shared with TRBD2. V lost 1 base and J lost 1; bases outside the gene matches: 4. Germline loops: CDR1 SGHDN, CDR2 FVKESK. The CDR3 has 17 residues.

This clonotype showed up just a few times. The gene calls are TRBV7-3 and TRBJ1-1; a possible D gene is TRBD1 (6 bases). CDR1 is SGHTA and CDR2 is FQGTGA in the germline V gene. The CDR3 has 13 residues. Trimming took off 4 bases at V and 1 base at J, with 7 bases between the two ends. Here the CDR3 reads CASSWDTNTEAFF. The DNA for the CDR3 is TGTGCCAGCAGCTGGGACACGAACACTGAAGCTTTCTTT.

This clonotype was detected ten times or more. For the CDR3, the DNA is TGTGCCAGCTCATTAGGGACTGTTCGGACCACTAGCACAGATACGCAGTATTTT. Protein: CASSLGTVRTTSTDTQYF. The V call is TRBV18, the J call TRBJ2-3; D might be TRBD2 (6 bases). Trimming removed 5 bases from V and 0 bases from J, with 21 bases in between. The CDR3 has 18 residues. Germline CDR1 and CDR2: KGHSH and LQKENI.

This clonotype was seen repeatedly, ten times or more. This chain connects TRBV20-1 to TRBJ2-7; 10 bases are a match to TRBD2. Trimming at V came to 7 bases and at J to 2 bases, leaving 17 bases not matched to a gene. The CDR3 has 17 residues. The germline V gene encodes CDR1 DFQATT and CDR2 SNEGSKA (reference sequence). CDR3 bases: TGCAGTGTCTTAATTTCTAGCGGGGGACCCAGGACCTACGAGCAGTACTTC. This sequence encodes CSVLISSGGPRTYEQYF.

Ten or more counts support this clonotype. This sequence joins TRBV28 and TRBJ2-7, with TRBD2 matching over 10 bases. CDR1 and CDR2 (germline): MDHEN, SYDVKM. The ends lost 0 bases at V and 4 bases at J; junction bases unmatched: 3. The CDR3 has 15 residues. CDR3 in DNA: TGTGCCAGCAGTTTATGGCTAGCGGGAGATTACGAGCAGTACTTC. Its protein is CASSLWLAGDYEQYF.

This clonotype has at least ten counts. This chain joins TRBV5-1 and TRBJ2-2; D is unresolved. The CDR3 is 15 amino acids. Per germline, CDR1 SGHRS and CDR2 YFSETQ. Trimming removed 0 bases from V and 2 bases from J, with 8 bases in between. CDR3 sequence reads: CASSLAQTNTGELFF. CDR3 nucleotide sequence: TGCGCCAGCAGCTTGGCCCAGACAAACACCGGGGAGCTGTTTTTT. Using reference TRBV5-1 and TRBJ2-2 for the parts outside the CDR3, the full variable domain is KAGVTQTPRYLIKTRGQQVTLSCSPISGHRSVSWYQQTPGQGLQFLFEYFSETQRNKGNFPGRFSGRQFSNSRSEMNVSTLELGDSALYLCASSLAQTNTGELFFGEGSRLTVL.

This clonotype was seen at least ten times. This chain connects TRBV29-1 to TRBJ2-5; D is ambiguous. The CDR3 sequence is 11 residues long. Trimming took off 4 bases at V and 5 bases at J, with 8 bases between the two ends. From germline, CDR1 is SQVTM and CDR2 ANQGSEA. The CDR3, as DNA: TGCAGCGTTGGGGGTTCGGAGACCCAGTACTTC. Protein: CSVGGSETQYF.